This entry is about one T cell receptor (beta chain). Its antigen is not identified. The sample comes from a study of shared clonotypes between healthy human individuals. Points from the study as a whole: Only blood was sampled, and tissue TCR repertoires likely differ from blood ones.

Method: immunoSEQ multiplex PCR; TCRdb's copy keeps in-frame clones and lacks some. The data contain 2 million to 2.5 million clones, more than 80% of them seen just once; the ten biggest clones take up about 0.39%. The V gene's germline CDR1 is SEHNR and CDR2 FQNEAQ (reference sequence). The CDR3 has 14 amino acids. V lost 4 bases, J lost 7 bases, and 17 bases lay in between. The V call is TRBV7-9, the J call TRBJ2-7, with D possibly being TRBD2 (7 bases). The sample consisted of naive CD4+ T cells from PBMCs. The subset here: CD45RA+ positively selected. The TCR originated in a man younger than 35 in good health. Some clones in this sample may be carry-over from other donors' samples. The CDR3 DNA is TGTGCCAGCAGCTCGTTCGCGGGGGCTTTAGAGCAGTACTTC. As protein: CASSSFAGALEQYF.